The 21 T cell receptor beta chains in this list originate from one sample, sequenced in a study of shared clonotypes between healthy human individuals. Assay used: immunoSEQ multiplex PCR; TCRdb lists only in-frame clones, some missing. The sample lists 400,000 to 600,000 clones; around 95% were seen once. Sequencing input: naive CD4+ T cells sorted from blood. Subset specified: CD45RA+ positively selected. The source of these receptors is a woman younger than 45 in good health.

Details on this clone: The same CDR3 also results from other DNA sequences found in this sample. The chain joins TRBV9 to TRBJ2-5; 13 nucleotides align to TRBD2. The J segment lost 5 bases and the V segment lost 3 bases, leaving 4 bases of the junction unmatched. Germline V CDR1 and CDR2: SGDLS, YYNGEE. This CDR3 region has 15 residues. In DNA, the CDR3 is TGTGCCAGCAGCGGCGGACTAGCGGGAGAGGAGACCCAGTACTTC. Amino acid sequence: CASSGGLAGEETQYF.

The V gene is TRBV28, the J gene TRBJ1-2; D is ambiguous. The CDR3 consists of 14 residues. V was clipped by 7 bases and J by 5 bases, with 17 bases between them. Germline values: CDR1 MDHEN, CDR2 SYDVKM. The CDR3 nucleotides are TGTGCCAGCAATACGGGATCCTCGGGTTATGGCTACACCTTC. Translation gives CASNTGSSGYGYTF.

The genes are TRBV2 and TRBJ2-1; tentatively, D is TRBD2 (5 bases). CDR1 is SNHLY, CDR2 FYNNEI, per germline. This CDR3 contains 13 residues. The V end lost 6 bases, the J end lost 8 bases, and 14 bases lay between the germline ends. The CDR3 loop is CASSRQGLDEQFF. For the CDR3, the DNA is TGTGCCAGCAGCCGGCAAGGACTGGATGAGCAGTTCTTC. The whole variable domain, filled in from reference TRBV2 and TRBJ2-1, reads EPEVTQTPSHQVTQMGQEVILRCVPISNHLYFYWYRQILGQKVEFLVSFYNNEISEKSEIFDDQFSVERPDGSNFTLKIRSTKLEDSAMYFCASSRQGLDEQFFGPGTRLTVL.

The CDR3 is CASTSQEPEQFF. The CDR3 region has the DNA TGTGCCAGCACCAGCCAGGAACCTGAGCAGTTCTTC. The chain employs TRBV28 and TRBJ2-1; the D is unclear. CDR1 MDHEN and CDR2 SYDVKM come from the germline V gene. This CDR3 is built from 12 residues. V dropped 7 bases and J dropped 9 bases, with 13 bases sitting between them.

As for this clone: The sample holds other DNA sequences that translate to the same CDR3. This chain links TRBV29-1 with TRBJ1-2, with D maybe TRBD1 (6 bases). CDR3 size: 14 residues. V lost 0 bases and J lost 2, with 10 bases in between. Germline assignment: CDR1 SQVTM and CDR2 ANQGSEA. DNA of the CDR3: TGCAGCGTTGAAGATGAACAGGGAAACTATGGCTACACCTTC. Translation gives CSVEDEQGNYGYTF.

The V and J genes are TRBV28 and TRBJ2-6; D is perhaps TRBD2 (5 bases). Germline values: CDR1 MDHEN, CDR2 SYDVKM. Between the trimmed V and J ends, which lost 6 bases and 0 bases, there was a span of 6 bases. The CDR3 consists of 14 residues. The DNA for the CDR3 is TGTGCCAGCAGGGGGAGCTCTGGGGCCAACGTCCTGACTTTC. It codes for CASRGSSGANVLTF.

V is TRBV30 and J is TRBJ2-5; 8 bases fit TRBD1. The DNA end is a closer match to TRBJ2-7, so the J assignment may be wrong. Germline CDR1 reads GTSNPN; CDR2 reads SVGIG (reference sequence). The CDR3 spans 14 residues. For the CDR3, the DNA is TGTGCCTGGAGTGCTCCAGGGGGCTGGTACGAGCAGTACTTC. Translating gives CAWSAPGGWYEQYF.

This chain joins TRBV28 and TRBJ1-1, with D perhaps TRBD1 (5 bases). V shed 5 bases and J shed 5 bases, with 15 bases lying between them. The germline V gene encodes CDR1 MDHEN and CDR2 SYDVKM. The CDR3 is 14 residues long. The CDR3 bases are TGTGCCAGCAGTCCGCCAGGGTTTAGGACTGAAGCTTTCTTT. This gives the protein CASSPPGFRTEAFF.

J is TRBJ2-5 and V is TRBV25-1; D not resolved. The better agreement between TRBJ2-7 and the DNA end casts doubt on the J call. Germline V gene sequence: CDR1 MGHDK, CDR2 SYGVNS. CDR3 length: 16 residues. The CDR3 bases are TGTGCCAGCAGTGGTCCCCGTGATAGGCCACCCTACGAGCAGTACTTC. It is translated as CASSGPRDRPPYEQYF.

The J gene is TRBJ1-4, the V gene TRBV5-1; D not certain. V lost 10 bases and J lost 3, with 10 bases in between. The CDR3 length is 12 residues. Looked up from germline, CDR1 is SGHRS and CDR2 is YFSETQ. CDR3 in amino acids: CAGREANEKLFF. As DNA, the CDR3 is TGCGCCGGAAGGGAGGCTAATGAAAAACTGTTTTTT.

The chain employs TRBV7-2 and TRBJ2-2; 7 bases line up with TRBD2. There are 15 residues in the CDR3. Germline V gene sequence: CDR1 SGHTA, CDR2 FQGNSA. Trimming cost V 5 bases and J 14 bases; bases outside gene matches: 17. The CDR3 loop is CASSRGILLAEDLFF. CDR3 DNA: TGTGCCAGCAGCCGCGGCATTCTCCTAGCGGAGGATCTGTTTTTT. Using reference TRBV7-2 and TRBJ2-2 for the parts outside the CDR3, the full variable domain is GAGVSQSPSNKVTEKGKDVELRCDPISGHTALYWYRQSLGQGLEFLIYFQGNSAPDKSGLPSDRFSAERTGGSVSTLTIQRTQQEDSAVYLCASSRGILLAEDLFFGEGSRLTVL.

The CDR3: CASSTGFNYGYTF. CDR3 bases: TGTGCCAGCAGCACAGGGTTTAACTATGGCTACACCTTC. V is TRBV2 and J is TRBJ1-2; the D gene is possibly TRBD1 (6 bases). V was shortened by 6 bases and J by 1 base, with 9 bases between the two germline ends. The CDR3 length is 13 residues. Germline V gene lookup returns CDR1 SNHLY and CDR2 FYNNEI.

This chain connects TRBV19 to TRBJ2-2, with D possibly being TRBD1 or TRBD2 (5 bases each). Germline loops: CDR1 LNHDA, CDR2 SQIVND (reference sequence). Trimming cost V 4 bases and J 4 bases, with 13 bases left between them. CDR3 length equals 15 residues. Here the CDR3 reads CASSRTGTITGELFF. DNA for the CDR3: TGTGCCAGTAGTAGGACCGGGACGATCACCGGGGAGCTGTTTTTT.

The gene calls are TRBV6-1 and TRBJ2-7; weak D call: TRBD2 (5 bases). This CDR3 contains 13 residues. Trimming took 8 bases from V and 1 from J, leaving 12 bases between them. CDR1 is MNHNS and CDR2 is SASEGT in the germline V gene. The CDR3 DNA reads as TGTGCCAGCTCGTATGAGGGATCCTACGAGCAGTACTTC. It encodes CASSYEGSYEQYF.

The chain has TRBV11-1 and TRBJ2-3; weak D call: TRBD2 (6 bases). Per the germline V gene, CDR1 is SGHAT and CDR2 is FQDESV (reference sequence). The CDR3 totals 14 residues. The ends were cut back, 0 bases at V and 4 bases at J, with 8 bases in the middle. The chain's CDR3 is CASSLAWDSDTQYF. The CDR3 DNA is TGTGCCAGCAGCTTAGCTTGGGACTCAGATACGCAGTATTTT. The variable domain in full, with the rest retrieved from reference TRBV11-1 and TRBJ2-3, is EAEVAQSPRYKITEKSQAVAFWCDPISGHATLYWYRQILGQGPELLVQFQDESVVDDSQLPKDRFSAERLKGVDSTLKIQPAELGDSAMYLCASSLAWDSDTQYFGPGTRLTVL.

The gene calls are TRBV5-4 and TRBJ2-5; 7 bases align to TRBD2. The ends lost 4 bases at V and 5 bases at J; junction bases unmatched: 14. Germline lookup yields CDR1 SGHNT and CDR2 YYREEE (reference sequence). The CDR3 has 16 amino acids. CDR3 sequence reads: CASSHSGGPGRETQYF. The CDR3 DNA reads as TGTGCCAGCAGCCATTCGGGGGGACCAGGGAGGGAGACCCAGTACTTC.

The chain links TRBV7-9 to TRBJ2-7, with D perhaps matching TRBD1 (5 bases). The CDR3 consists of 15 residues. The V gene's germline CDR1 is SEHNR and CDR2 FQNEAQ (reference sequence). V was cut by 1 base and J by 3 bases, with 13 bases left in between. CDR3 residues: CASSLGQGIGYEQYF. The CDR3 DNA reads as TGTGCCAGCAGCTTAGGGCAGGGAATAGGCTACGAGCAGTACTTC.

CDR3 sequence (DNA): TGTGCCAGCTCACCATCGGACCTAGCGGGAGGGGGTGAGCAGTTCTTC. Its protein is CASSPSDLAGGGEQFF. V is TRBV18 and J is TRBJ2-1, with 12 bases lining up with TRBD2. Germline assignment: CDR1 KGHSH and CDR2 LQKENI. V was pared by 2 bases and J by 9 bases, with 8 bases of the junction left unmatched. CDR3 length: 16 amino acids.

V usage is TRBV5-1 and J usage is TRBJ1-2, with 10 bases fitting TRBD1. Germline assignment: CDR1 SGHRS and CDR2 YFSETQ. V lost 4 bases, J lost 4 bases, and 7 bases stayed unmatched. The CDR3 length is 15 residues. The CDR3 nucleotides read TGCGCCAGCAGCGCAAGGACAGGGGGTGTCTATGGCTACACCTTC. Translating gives CASSARTGGVYGYTF. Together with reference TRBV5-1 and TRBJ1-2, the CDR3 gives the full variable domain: KAGVTQTPRYLIKTRGQQVTLSCSPISGHRSVSWYQQTPGQGLQFLFEYFSETQRNKGNFPGRFSGRQFSNSRSEMNVSTLELGDSALYLCASSARTGGVYGYTFGSGTRLTVV.

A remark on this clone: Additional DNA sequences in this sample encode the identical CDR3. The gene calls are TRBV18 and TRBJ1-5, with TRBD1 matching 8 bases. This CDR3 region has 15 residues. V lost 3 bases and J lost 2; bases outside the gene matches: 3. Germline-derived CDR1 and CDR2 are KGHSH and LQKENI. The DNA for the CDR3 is TGTGCCAGCTCACCTGGACAGGGCGGCAATCAGCCCCAGCATTTT. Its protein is CASSPGQGGNQPQHF.

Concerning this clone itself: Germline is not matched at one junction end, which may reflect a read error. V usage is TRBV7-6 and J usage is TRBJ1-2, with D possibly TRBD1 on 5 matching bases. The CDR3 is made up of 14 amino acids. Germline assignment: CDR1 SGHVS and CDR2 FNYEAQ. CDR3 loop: CASSLFPEARDFYF. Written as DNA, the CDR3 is TGTGCCAGCAGCTTATTCCCCGAGGCGCGGGACTTTTACTTC.